This entry features one TCR beta chain sequence. V was trimmed by 1 base and J by 6 bases, leaving 7 bases between them. The CDR3 contains 13 residues. CDR1 is LGHNA, CDR2 YSLEER, per germline. Seattle's cohort entered during active infection and was followed longitudinally. This sample is drawn from a study of blood T cell repertoires in COVID-19. About the research overall: Acute and convalescent COVID-19 specimens originated in the United States, Italy and Spain. Nucleic acid was either cDNA or gDNA, and it came from T cells, B-cell-depleted T cells, or PBMCs.

Sequenced by immunoSEQ multiplex PCR; TCRdb stores in-frame clones only, minus some. This sample yields approximately 140,000 clones, of which 85% to 90% are seen a single time; around an eighth belongs to the top ten. The chain carries TRBV4-3 and TRBJ1-3; D gene ambiguous. Sequencing used peripheral blood. This receptor was taken from a man between 18 and 29 years old with COVID-19, enrolled during active disease. The CDR3 sequence: CASSQALANTIYF. In DNA, the CDR3 is TGCGCCAGCAGCCAAGCGTTAGCAAACACCATATATTTT.